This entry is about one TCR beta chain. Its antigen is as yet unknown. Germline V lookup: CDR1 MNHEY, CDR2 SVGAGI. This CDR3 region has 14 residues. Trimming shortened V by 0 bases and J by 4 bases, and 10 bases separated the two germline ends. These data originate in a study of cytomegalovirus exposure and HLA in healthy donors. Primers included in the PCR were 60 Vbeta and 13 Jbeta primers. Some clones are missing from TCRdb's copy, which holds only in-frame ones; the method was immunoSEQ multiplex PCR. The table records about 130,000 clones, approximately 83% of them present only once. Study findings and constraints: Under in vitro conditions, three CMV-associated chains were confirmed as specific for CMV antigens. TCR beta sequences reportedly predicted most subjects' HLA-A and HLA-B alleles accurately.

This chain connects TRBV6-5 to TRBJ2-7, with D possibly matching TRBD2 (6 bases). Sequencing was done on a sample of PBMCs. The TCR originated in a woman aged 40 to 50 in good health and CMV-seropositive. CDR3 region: CASSYSRETYEQYF. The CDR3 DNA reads TGTGCCAGCAGTTACTCCCGGGAGACGTACGAGCAGTACTTC.